One and the same sample provided the 32 T cell receptor beta chains below, sequenced in a study of CD8 T cells in Susac syndrome (dated by TCRdb to the late 2010s). Library construction relied on the immunoSEQ multiplex PCR assay. RNA was extracted using the RNeasy kit, and roughly 0.5 to 1 microgram was reverse transcribed with random hexamers. The public reads were run again by TCRdb, first through fastp at Q25 and then through MiXCR, and only productive beta chains were kept. Rows matching on CDR3 protein sequence are summarized as one entry with the most common DNA and genes. The sample records some 400,000 distinct CDR3 sequences, 85% to 90% of which are singletons. The top ten clones comprise about 0.12% of the sample. The sample comprised CD8+ T cells from PBMCs. The receptors originated from a human donor with multiple sclerosis.

This clonotype came up once. The genes are TRBV4-1 and TRBJ1-3; the match to TRBD1 covers 10 bases. Trimming took 5 bases from V and 4 from J; bases not matched to a gene: 14. CDR1 MGHRA and CDR2 YSYEKL come from the germline V gene. The CDR3 runs 18 residues. DNA for the CDR3: TGCGCCAGCAGCGGTTACAGACAGGGGGCGCGAGGAGGAAACACCATATATTTT. This gives the protein CASSGYRQGARGGNTIYF.

The gene calls are TRBV12-3 or TRBV12-4 and TRBJ2-1, with D perhaps TRBD2 (6 bases). The V gene lost 2 bases and the J gene lost 4 bases, with 15 bases spanning the gap. The length of the CDR3 is 16 residues. The CDR3 region has the DNA TGTGCCAGCAGTTTATCCCCTAGCGCCCCATACAATGAGCAGTTCTTC. This gives the protein CASSLSPSAPYNEQFF.

The chain links TRBV27 to TRBJ2-5, with 7 bases lining up with TRBD2. V was clipped by 4 bases and J by 3 bases; unmatched bases: 5. CDR3 length equals 14 residues. Germline-derived CDR1 and CDR2 are MNHEY and SMNVEV (reference sequence). The CDR3 nucleotides read TGTGCCAGCAGTTCTTGGACTAGGGAAGAGACCCAGTACTTC. Encoded protein: CASSSWTREETQYF.

This clonotype was found a few times. The CDR3 DNA is TGTGCCAGCAGTTACCGACCAGGGGGCCCGACTGAAGCTTTCTTT. Its translation: CASSYRPGGPTEAFF. The J gene is TRBJ1-1, the V gene TRBV6-5; 8 bases are a match to TRBD1. The germline CDR1 and CDR2 sequences are MNHEY and SVGAGI. Losses at the gene ends were 2 bases for V and 5 bases for J; bases not matched to a gene: 7. This CDR3 comprises 15 residues.

This chain joins TRBV7-8 and TRBJ2-2; 8 bases match TRBD2. V gave up 5 bases and J gave up 4 bases; unmatched junction bases: 9. Germline assignment: CDR1 SGHVS and CDR2 FQNEAQ. The CDR3 spans 16 residues. CDR3 bases: TGTGCCAGCAGCCCTATACGGGGGGGTAGCACCGGGGAGCTGTTTTTT. As protein: CASSPIRGGSTGELFF.

The chain couples TRBV7-9 to TRBJ1-2; 9 bases match TRBD1. The CDR3 length is 16 residues. V lost 2 bases, J lost 5 bases, and 9 bases stayed unmatched. Germline assignment: CDR1 SEHNR and CDR2 FQNEAQ (reference sequence). The CDR3, as DNA: TGTGCCAGCAGCTTAATACAGGGGGCTGAAGTTTATGGCTACACCTTC. It translates to CASSLIQGAEVYGYTF.

The V call is TRBV28, the J call TRBJ1-3; no clear D gene. The V gene's germline CDR1 is MDHEN and CDR2 SYDVKM. Trimming shortened V by 3 bases and J by 0 bases, and 24 bases separated the two germline ends. The CDR3 runs to 20 residues. Here the CDR3 reads CASSLPGPRAKTVSGNTIYF. The CDR3 DNA reads TGTGCCAGCAGTTTGCCCGGTCCCCGAGCTAAGACCGTCTCTGGAAACACCATATATTTT.

The chain combines TRBV29-1 with TRBJ2-7; D is perhaps TRBD2 (6 bases). The germline gives CDR1 SQVTM, CDR2 ANQGSEA. The germline V and J ends were trimmed by 6 bases and 7 bases, with 34 bases remaining between them. The CDR3 covers 18 residues. CDR3 residues: CSVAGGLLSLAPTEEQYF. CDR3 coding DNA: TGCAGCGTAGCCGGAGGGCTTCTTTCCCTAGCCCCTACGGAAGAGCAGTACTTC.

The chain carries TRBV6-1 and TRBJ2-3, with D possibly TRBD1 on 9 matching bases. Deletions cut 10 bases from V and 2 bases from J, with 19 bases between. There are 15 residues in the CDR3. CDR1 MNHNS and CDR2 SASEGT come from the germline V gene. CDR3 loop: CANRGLAGTTDTQYF. DNA for the CDR3: TGTGCCAACAGGGGGCTAGCGGGCACCACAGATACGCAGTATTTT.

Only a few counts were recorded for this clonotype. J is TRBJ2-7 and V is TRBV29-1; 9 positions agree with TRBD1. In germline, CDR1 is SQVTM, CDR2 ANQGSEA. V lost 1 base to trimming and J lost 6 bases; unmatched junction nucleotides: 10. The CDR3 is made up of 15 amino acids. The CDR3 DNA follows: TGCAGCGTTGAAGGCTCCCGGGACAGGGAAGGCGAGCAGTACTTC. As protein: CSVEGSRDREGEQYF.

V gene TRBV4-1 combines with J gene TRBJ2-3; D not resolved. Germline CDR1 reads MGHRA; CDR2 reads YSYEKL. V dropped 1 base and J dropped 0 bases, with 8 bases sitting between them. This CDR3 region has 15 residues. CDR3: CASSQVHRSTDTQYF. As DNA, the CDR3 is TGCGCCAGCAGCCAAGTTCACCGGAGCACAGATACGCAGTATTTT.

The chain couples TRBV20-1 to TRBJ2-1; D call uncertain. CDR1 and CDR2 (germline): DFQATT, SNEGSKA (reference sequence). The CDR3 is 13 amino acids. Trimming took off 3 bases at V and 2 bases at J, with 8 bases between the two ends. CDR3 sequence: CSASRATYNEQFF. Written as DNA, the CDR3 is TGCAGTGCTAGTAGGGCTACCTACAATGAGCAGTTCTTC.

This chain joins TRBV3-1 and TRBJ2-7, with D hard to call. This CDR3 is built from 15 residues. Germline V CDR1 and CDR2: LGHDT, YNNKEL (reference sequence). Trimming cost V 4 bases and J 2 bases, with 15 bases left between them. CDR3 coding DNA: TGTGCCAGCAGCCTAACCGGTGAACTAACCTACGAGCAGTACTTC. Protein product: CASSLTGELTYEQYF.

The rearrangement joins TRBV10-3 to TRBJ1-5, with TRBD1 matching over 7 bases. V lost 6 bases and J lost 5; bases outside the gene matches: 10. CDR3 length: 15 residues. Germline V gene lookup returns CDR1 ENHRY and CDR2 SYGVKD. The CDR3, as DNA: TGTGCCATCAGAGACCCAGGGGGGGAGGATCAGCCCCAGCATTTT. Its translation: CAIRDPGGEDQPQHF.

J is TRBJ2-7 and V is TRBV19, with 7 bases aligning to TRBD1. J lost 3 bases, V lost 5 bases, and 10 bases had no gene match. This CDR3 has 15 amino acids. Germline CDR1 reads LNHDA; CDR2 reads SQIVND (reference sequence). The CDR3 region has the DNA TGTGCCAGTAGTTTGGGGACAGAGGAAATCTACGAGCAGTACTTC. It encodes CASSLGTEEIYEQYF.

The chain has TRBV27 and TRBJ1-6; maybe TRBD1 (6 bases). This CDR3 is 14 amino acids long. Germline V gene lookup returns CDR1 MNHEY and CDR2 SMNVEV (reference sequence). Trimming stripped 7 bases from V and 5 bases from J, with 12 bases between. This CDR3 is CASTSGANNSPLHF. The CDR3 DNA is TGTGCCAGCACGTCAGGGGCTAATAATTCACCCCTCCACTTT.

This sequence joins TRBV12-3 or TRBV12-4 and TRBJ2-2; 11 bases are shared with TRBD2. Trimming took 4 bases from V and 4 from J; bases not matched to a gene: 5. The CDR3 contains 16 residues. This CDR3 reads CASSSGLAGFTGELFF. CDR3 in DNA: TGTGCCAGCAGTTCCGGACTAGCGGGTTTCACCGGGGAGCTGTTTTTT.

The chain links TRBV10-3 to TRBJ2-1; possible D gene TRBD2, 5 bases. The V and J ends lost 0 bases and 2 bases respectively, with 11 bases between them. The CDR3 is 16 amino acids. CDR1 and CDR2 (germline): ENHRY, SYGVKD. Here the CDR3 DNA reads TGTGCCATCAGTGAGTCGAGAGCGGATGCCTACAATGAGCAGTTCTTC. This sequence encodes CAISESRADAYNEQFF.

The V call is TRBV6-6, the J call TRBJ2-2; 9 nucleotides align to TRBD2. This CDR3 comprises 15 residues. Looked up from germline, CDR1 is MNHNY and CDR2 is SVGAGI (reference sequence). V lost 4 bases to trimming and J lost 2 bases; unmatched junction nucleotides: 2. Here the CDR3 reads CASSLAGVNTGELFF. CDR3 in DNA: TGTGCCAGCAGTTTAGCGGGGGTAAACACCGGGGAGCTGTTTTTT.

The chain carries TRBV5-1 and TRBJ2-1; 9 bases line up with TRBD2. Germline loops: CDR1 SGHRS, CDR2 YFSETQ. This CDR3 is 15 amino acids long. V lost 4 bases and J lost 5; bases outside the gene matches: 7. This CDR3 is CASSGGSGSNNEQFF. CDR3 in DNA: TGCGCCAGCAGCGGGGGTAGCGGGAGTAACAATGAGCAGTTCTTC.

In this sample, this clonotype turned up a few times. The CDR3 nucleotides are TGTGCCAGCTCGCTGACAGAAAACTACGAGCAGTACTTC. This encodes CASSLTENYEQYF. The rearrangement links TRBV27 to TRBJ2-7; tentatively, D is TRBD1 (5 bases). The germline CDR1 and CDR2 sequences are MNHEY and SMNVEV (reference sequence). CDR3 size: 13 residues. V gave up 8 bases and J gave up 3 bases, with 14 bases separating them.

The gene calls are TRBV12-3 or TRBV12-4 and TRBJ2-2; TRBD2 matches at 11 bases. There are 20 residues in the CDR3. Germline trimming cut 5 bases from V and 3 bases from J; bases unmatched to any gene: 17. The CDR3: CASSLGPPGLAALHTGELFF. Written as DNA, the CDR3 is TGTGCCAGCAGTCTAGGACCCCCGGGACTAGCGGCGCTTCACACCGGGGAGCTGTTTTTT.

This sequence joins TRBV14 and TRBJ2-6; D gene uncertain. CDR3 length: 17 residues. V dropped 4 bases and J dropped 0 bases, with 13 bases sitting between them. The V gene's germline CDR1 is SGHDN and CDR2 FVKESK. This CDR3 is CASSRPMRSSGANVLTF. CDR3 DNA: TGTGCCAGCAGCCGGCCTATGCGGAGCTCTGGGGCCAACGTCCTGACTTTC.

The chain combines TRBV27 with TRBJ1-2; 11 bases align to TRBD1. Germline CDR1 reads MNHEY; CDR2 reads SMNVEV (reference sequence). Trimming cost V 5 bases and J 6 bases; bases outside gene matches: 17. This CDR3 is 18 amino acids long. The DNA of the CDR3 is TGTGCCAGCAGTCCTCTTCCGGGACAGGGGGAAGGGGGAGATGGCTACACCTTC. Translating gives CASSPLPGQGEGGDGYTF.

The chain couples TRBV6-1 to TRBJ1-1, with D possibly TRBD1 on 5 matching bases. Trimming took off 1 base at V and 1 base at J, with 7 bases between the two ends. Germline V gives CDR1 MNHNS, CDR2 SASEGT. The CDR3 runs 14 residues. The CDR3, as DNA: TGTGCCAGCAGTGAAGACAGGTCGAACACTGAAGCTTTCTTT. Translation: CASSEDRSNTEAFF.

Remarks on this clonotype: At one end, the junction sequence differs from germline, possibly due to a read error. The chain links TRBV12-3 or TRBV12-4 to TRBJ2-7; 9 positions agree with TRBD1. This CDR3 has 16 residues. The CDR3 region is CASSSTSGTGSSEQYF. The CDR3 bases are TGTGCCAGCAGTTCGACCTCCGGGACAGGGTCCTCCGAGCAGTACTTC.

This clonotype was counted once. Since the CDR3 does not end with the conserved phenylalanine or tryptophan, this likely comes from a read error. The gene calls are TRBV2 and TRBJ1-1; D unclear. CDR1 and CDR2 from the germline V gene are SNHLY and FYNNEI. The CDR3 extends over 13 amino acids. Trimming left V 6 bases short and J 5 bases short, with 13 bases between. The CDR3 reads CASSSTVYTEAFL. In DNA form, the CDR3 reads TGTGCCAGCAGCTCAACAGTGTATACTGAAGCTTTCCTT.

The V call is TRBV11-2, the J call TRBJ2-2; D tentatively fits TRBD1 or TRBD2 (6 bases each). Per the germline V gene, CDR1 is SGHAT and CDR2 is FQNNGV. The CDR3 runs to 16 residues. V was shortened by 1 base and J by 4 bases, with 13 bases between the two germline ends. This CDR3 is CASSLVGGGITGELFF. CDR3 DNA sequence: TGTGCCAGCAGCTTAGTTGGAGGGGGAATCACCGGGGAGCTGTTTTTT.

The chain couples TRBV27 to TRBJ2-2; D remains ambiguous. Germline V lookup: CDR1 MNHEY, CDR2 SMNVEV (reference sequence). CDR3 length equals 15 residues. V was cut by 2 bases and J by 1 base, with 8 bases left in between. CDR3 amino acids: CASSLSPGNTGELFF. The CDR3 DNA reads as TGTGCCAGCAGTTTAAGTCCAGGGAACACCGGGGAGCTGTTTTTT.

The chain employs TRBV30 and TRBJ2-1; D might be TRBD1 or TRBD2, each matching 5 bases. This CDR3 comprises 13 residues. Germline V gene sequence: CDR1 GTSNPN, CDR2 SVGIG (reference sequence). Trimming removed 4 bases at V and 7 bases at J, with 14 bases between. The CDR3 region is CAWTRWGMNEQFF. In nucleotides, the CDR3 is TGTGCCTGGACTCGGTGGGGGATGAATGAGCAGTTCTTC. Together with reference TRBV30 and TRBJ2-1, the CDR3 gives the full variable domain: SQTIHQWPATLVQPVGSPLSLECTVEGTSNPNLYWYRQAAGRGLQLLFYSVGIGQISSEVPQNLSASRPQDRQFILSSKKLLLSDSGFYLCAWTRWGMNEQFFGPGTRLTVL.

V is TRBV5-1 and J is TRBJ2-5; the match to TRBD2 covers 9 bases. V gave up 3 bases and J gave up 1 base; unmatched junction bases: 4. Germline CDR1 reads SGHRS; CDR2 reads YFSETQ. This CDR3 is built from 15 residues. The CDR3 here is CASSSGTSIQETQYF. The CDR3 coding sequence is TGCGCCAGCAGCTCAGGGACTAGCATCCAAGAGACCCAGTACTTC. Together with reference TRBV5-1 and TRBJ2-5, the CDR3 gives the full variable domain: KAGVTQTPRYLIKTRGQQVTLSCSPISGHRSVSWYQQTPGQGLQFLFEYFSETQRNKGNFPGRFSGRQFSNSRSEMNVSTLELGDSALYLCASSSGTSIQETQYFGPGTRLLVL.

The chain combines TRBV4-1 with TRBJ1-1; 8 bases are a match to TRBD1. The ends lost 7 bases at V and 1 base at J; junction bases unmatched: 8. The CDR3 consists of 15 residues. Germline V gene data show CDR1 as MGHRA and CDR2 as YSYEKL. CDR3 region: CASTATGAENTEAFF. The CDR3 DNA is TGCGCCAGCACCGCGACAGGGGCCGAGAACACTGAAGCTTTCTTT.